These 16 T cell receptor beta chains originate from one sample sequenced in a study of beta chain features in type 1 diabetes. Broader study findings: For Type 1 diabetes patients, all four CD4+ subsets carried TCRB CDR3s that were moderately but significantly shorter.

These receptors have no identified antigens. TCRB transcripts that were expressed got sequenced, as all of the isolated RNA had been reverse transcribed. This table comes from immunoSEQ multiplex PCR, and its TCRdb copy is limited to in-frame clones, with some not included. Of 250,000 to 350,000 clones listed, approximately 15% are singletons. The sample taken for sequencing was naive CD4+ T cells from blood. These receptor sequences come from a man aged 30 to 39 with type 1 diabetes.

This clone turned up a few times. This chain connects TRBV9 to TRBJ2-1, with 13 bases fitting TRBD2. Germline V lookup: CDR1 SGDLS, CDR2 YYNGEE. The CDR3 totals 14 residues. The V segment lost 7 bases and the J segment 8 bases; nucleotides outside the gene matches: 6. The DNA for the CDR3 is TGTGCCAGCTCGGAACTAGCGGGAGGGGATGAGCAGTTCTTC. Translation: CASSELAGGDEQFF.

As to this clone: The sample holds other DNA sequences that translate to the same CDR3. The chain is built from TRBV18 and TRBJ2-1; 11 bases map to TRBD2. Looked up from germline, CDR1 is KGHSH and CDR2 is LQKENI. The CDR3 runs 14 residues. Trimming at V came to 3 bases and at J to 7 bases, leaving 2 bases not matched to a gene. CDR3 DNA sequence: TGTGCCAGCTCACCGACTAGCGGGAATAATGAGCAGTTCTTC. Translated: CASSPTSGNNEQFF.

The V call is TRBV28, the J call TRBJ2-7; 7 bases agree with TRBD1. V shed 6 bases and J 7 bases; nucleotides not matched to a gene: 15. Germline loops: CDR1 MDHEN, CDR2 SYDVKM. The CDR3 covers 15 residues. Here the CDR3 reads CASRGTGVVFPEQYF. DNA of the CDR3: TGTGCCAGCAGGGGCACAGGGGTTGTGTTCCCGGAGCAGTACTTC.

The V call is TRBV7-9, the J call TRBJ1-1, with a possible D match to TRBD1 (6 bases). Germline values: CDR1 SEHNR, CDR2 FQNEAQ (reference sequence). This CDR3 is built from 13 residues. The V and J ends lost 4 bases and 4 bases respectively, with 10 bases between them. The CDR3: CASSSTGFTEAFF. CDR3 DNA: TGTGCCAGCAGCTCAACAGGGTTCACTGAAGCTTTCTTT.

The chain uses TRBV10-3 and TRBJ1-5; TRBD1 might be the D (5 bases). The CDR3 consists of 17 residues. Germline CDR1 is ENHRY and CDR2 is SYGVKD. The germline V and J ends were trimmed by 2 bases and 0 bases, with 14 bases remaining between them. The DNA for the CDR3 is TGTGCCATCAGTGAGGGCGGGGCCGATTATAGCAATCAGCCCCAGCATTTT. This gives the protein CAISEGGADYSNQPQHF.

This clone was detected only a few times. The chain recombines TRBV2 with TRBJ2-1, with TRBD2 matching over 9 bases. Germline values: CDR1 SNHLY, CDR2 FYNNEI. The CDR3 has 15 residues. Trimming removed 6 bases from V and 5 bases from J; junction bases left unmatched: 8. The CDR3 is CASRGRLAGNNEQFF. Here the CDR3 DNA reads TGTGCCAGCAGAGGCCGCCTAGCGGGGAACAATGAGCAGTTCTTC.

The sample holds a few counts of this clone. V usage is TRBV13 and J usage is TRBJ2-5, with TRBD2 matching over 10 bases. There are 15 residues in the CDR3. Germline assignment: CDR1 PRHDT and CDR2 FYEKMQ (reference sequence). V lost 5 bases, J lost 0 bases, and 3 bases stayed unmatched. The DNA of the CDR3 is TGTGCCAGCAGCCCCGGGACTAGCGACCAAGAGACCCAGTACTTC. Residues: CASSPGTSDQETQYF.

This clone came up a few times. Here the CDR3 DNA reads TGTGCCAGCAGTTCACCAGCGGGCAATTACAATGAGCAGTTCTTC. It encodes CASSSPAGNYNEQFF. This chain links TRBV7-9 with TRBJ2-1, with D maybe TRBD2 (6 bases). CDR1 is SEHNR and CDR2 is FQNEAQ in the germline V gene (reference sequence). The CDR3 length is 15 residues. Trimming cost V 6 bases and J 4 bases, with 16 bases left between them.

In this sample, this clone turned up a few times. The chain employs TRBV20-1 and TRBJ2-7, with unresolved D. V was pared by 4 bases and J by 3 bases, with 7 bases between. CDR1 is DFQATT and CDR2 is SNEGSKA in the germline V gene (reference sequence). This CDR3 comprises 11 residues. The CDR3 DNA is TGCAGTGCTACCGGGTTCTACGAGCAGTACTTC. Its translation: CSATGFYEQYF.

The chain recombines TRBV15 with TRBJ1-5; weak D call: TRBD1 (6 bases). Germline V lookup: CDR1 LNHNV, CDR2 YYDKDF (reference sequence). V was clipped by 6 bases and J by 7 bases, with 10 bases between them. CDR3 size: 12 residues. Here the CDR3 reads CATSTRGQPQHF. The CDR3 DNA reads TGTGCCACCAGTACCAGGGGACAGCCCCAGCATTTT.

In its sample, this clone was seen a few times. This chain links TRBV27 with TRBJ2-1; 7 bases agree with TRBD2. CDR1 MNHEY and CDR2 SMNVEV come from the germline V gene (reference sequence). The CDR3 is made up of 16 amino acids. With V trimmed by 5 bases and J by 1 base, 8 bases remained unmatched. The CDR3 DNA is TGTGCCAGCAGTGGGGTCGGAGCGGGATCCTACAATGAGCAGTTCTTC. The encoded protein is CASSGVGAGSYNEQFF.

This chain joins TRBV29-1 and TRBJ1-5, with no clear D. Trimming removed 4 bases at V and 0 bases at J, with 7 bases between. The CDR3 consists of 13 residues. Germline CDR1 is SQVTM and CDR2 is ANQGSEA. The CDR3 DNA follows: TGCAGCGTTGGACTGAATAGCAATCAGCCCCAGCATTTT. Translated: CSVGLNSNQPQHF.

This clone occurred a few times. This rearrangement joins TRBV6-7 to TRBJ2-7; perhaps TRBD2 as D (6 bases). TRBV6-7 is filed as an ORF, its function uncertain. The CDR3 is made up of 15 amino acids. With 6 bases removed from V and 0 bases from J, the gap between germline ends came to 15 bases. The CDR3 region has the DNA TGTGCCAGCAGAATCTCGTGGGACTGCTCCTACGAGCAGTACTTC. As protein: CASRISWDCSYEQYF.

This clone has more than one count but fewer than ten. This CDR3 is CASSSPGGSNEQFF. The DNA of the CDR3 is TGTGCCAGCAGCTCCCCGGGCGGGAGCAATGAGCAGTTCTTC. This rearrangement joins TRBV7-3 to TRBJ2-1; 7 bases map to TRBD2. Unmatched junction bases numbered 6, after V lost 4 bases and J lost 6 bases. This CDR3 comprises 14 residues. The germline gives CDR1 SGHTA, CDR2 FQGTGA.

This clone was counted only a few times. The chain uses TRBV14 and TRBJ2-2; D may be TRBD2 (6 bases). From germline, CDR1 is SGHDN and CDR2 FVKESK. This CDR3 contains 18 residues. V was pared by 1 base and J by 3 bases, with 18 bases between. CDR3: CASSQVSTGTGYTGELFF. The CDR3, as DNA: TGTGCCAGCAGCCAAGTTAGTACCGGGACTGGTTACACCGGGGAGCTGTTTTTT.

CDR3 nucleotides: TGTGCCAGCAGCCAAGGGCGAACTAGCGGGAGGTCCTACAATGAGCAGTTCTTC. This translates into CASSQGRTSGRSYNEQFF. The chain is built from TRBV14 and TRBJ2-1; 12 bases match TRBD2. Germline-derived CDR1 and CDR2 are SGHDN and FVKESK. The CDR3 is 18 amino acids. Trimming removed 1 base from V and 1 base from J; junction bases left unmatched: 5. Full variable domain (remainder filled in from reference TRBV14 and TRBJ2-1): EAGVTQFPSHSVIEKGQTVTLRCDPISGHDNLYWYRRVMGKEIKFLLHFVKESKQDESGMPNNRFLAERTGGTYSTLKVQPAELEDSGVYFCASSQGRTSGRSYNEQFFGPGTRLTVL.